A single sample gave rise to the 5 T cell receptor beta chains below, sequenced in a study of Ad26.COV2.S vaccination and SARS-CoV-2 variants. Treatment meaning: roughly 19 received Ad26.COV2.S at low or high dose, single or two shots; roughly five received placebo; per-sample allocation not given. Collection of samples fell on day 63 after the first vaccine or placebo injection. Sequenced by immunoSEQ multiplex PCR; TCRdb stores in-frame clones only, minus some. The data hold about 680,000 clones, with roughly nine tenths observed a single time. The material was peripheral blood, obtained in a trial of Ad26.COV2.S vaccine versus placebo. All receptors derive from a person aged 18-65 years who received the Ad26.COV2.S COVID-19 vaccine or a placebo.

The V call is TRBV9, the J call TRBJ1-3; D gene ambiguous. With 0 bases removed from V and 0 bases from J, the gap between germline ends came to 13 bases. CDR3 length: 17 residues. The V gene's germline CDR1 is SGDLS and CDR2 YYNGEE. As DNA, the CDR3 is TGTGCCAGCAGCGTAGGTGAATCTAAGCCCTCTGGAAACACCATATATTTT. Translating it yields CASSVGESKPSGNTIYF.

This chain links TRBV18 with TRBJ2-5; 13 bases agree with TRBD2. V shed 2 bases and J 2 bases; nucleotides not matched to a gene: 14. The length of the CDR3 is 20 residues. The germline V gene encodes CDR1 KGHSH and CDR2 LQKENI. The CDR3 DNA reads TGTGCCAGCTCACCAGGGACCGGGACTAGCGGGATGCAAGTACAAGAGACCCAGTACTTC. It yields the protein CASSPGTGTSGMQVQETQYF.

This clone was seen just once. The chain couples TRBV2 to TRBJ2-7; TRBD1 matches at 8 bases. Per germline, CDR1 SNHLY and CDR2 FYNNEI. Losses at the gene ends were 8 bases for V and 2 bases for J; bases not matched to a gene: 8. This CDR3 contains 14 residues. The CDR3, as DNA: TGTGCCAGCGCGCGACAGGGGTCGGCCTACGAGCAGTACTTC. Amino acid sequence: CASARQGSAYEQYF.

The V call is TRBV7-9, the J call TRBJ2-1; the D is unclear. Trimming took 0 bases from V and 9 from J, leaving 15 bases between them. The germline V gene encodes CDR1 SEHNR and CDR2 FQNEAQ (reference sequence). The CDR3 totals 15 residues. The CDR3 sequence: CASSLALVIVVEQFF. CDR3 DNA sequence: TGTGCCAGCAGCTTAGCGCTCGTTATAGTAGTTGAGCAGTTCTTC.

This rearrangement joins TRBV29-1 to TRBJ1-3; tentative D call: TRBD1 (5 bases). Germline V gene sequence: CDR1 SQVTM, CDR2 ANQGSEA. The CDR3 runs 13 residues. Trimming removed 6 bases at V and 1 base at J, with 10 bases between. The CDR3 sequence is CSVFRDSGNTIYF. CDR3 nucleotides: TGCAGCGTCTTCAGGGATTCTGGAAACACCATATATTTT.